The 5 T cell receptor beta chains reported below all come from one sample, sequenced in a study of early T cells in non-severe SARS-CoV-2 infection. One entry per CDR3 protein, called by TCRdb with MiXCR from the 5' RACE reads. Altogether roughly 46,000 distinct CDR3 sequences are present, about 5.2% being singletons, with the ten largest covering 5% to 5.5%. This specimen consisted of whole blood, obtained at baseline. The receptors were gathered from an adult who was a healthcare worker with PCR-confirmed SARS-CoV-2 infection or an uninfected control (not recorded which).

This clonotype was counted many times. This chain uses TRBV20-1 with TRBJ2-7; D may be TRBD1 (7 bases). Looked up from germline, CDR1 is DFQATT and CDR2 is SNEGSKA (reference sequence). The V end was cut by 3 bases, the J end by 2 bases, with 14 bases between. The CDR3 consists of 14 residues. CDR3 coding DNA: TGCAGTGCTAGTGGCGGGACAGCAACCTACGAGCAGTACTTC. Amino acids: CSASGGTATYEQYF.

A single count supports this clonotype. One base away lies a much larger clone, so this may be a sequencing read error. V gene TRBV20-1 combines with J gene TRBJ2-1; perhaps TRBD2 as D (6 bases). CDR3 length equals 12 residues. CDR1 is DFQATT, CDR2 SNEGSKA, per germline (reference sequence). Trimming removed 3 bases at V and 9 bases at J, with 12 bases between. For the CDR3, the DNA is TGCAGTGCTAGCGGACGGGAGATTGAGCAGTTCTTC. Its protein product is CSASGREIEQFF.

This clonotype was detected many times. The rearrangement uses TRBV2 and TRBJ1-2; possible D gene TRBD1, 5 bases. CDR1 is SNHLY, CDR2 FYNNEI, per germline. Trimming left V 6 bases short and J 3 bases short, with 20 bases between. The length of the CDR3 is 16 residues. DNA of the CDR3: TGTGCCAGCAGCGCCGATCCGGGACGCATGGACTATGGCTACACCTTC. It is translated as CASSADPGRMDYGYTF.

This clonotype was detected ten times or more. The chain uses TRBV20-1 and TRBJ2-5; TRBD2 aligns across 8 bases. The CDR3 length is 17 residues. CDR1 DFQATT and CDR2 SNEGSKA come from the germline V gene (reference sequence). J lost 1 base, V lost 1 base, and 11 bases had no gene match. The CDR3 loop is CSARAKAGAVLQETQYF. The CDR3 nucleotides are TGCAGTGCTAGAGCCAAAGCGGGAGCGGTGCTCCAAGAGACCCAGTACTTC.

This clonotype was seen many times. This chain joins TRBV2 and TRBJ1-2; D gene uncertain. The CDR3 contains 12 residues. Trimming removed 6 bases from V and 4 bases from J, with 9 bases in between. Germline assignment: CDR1 SNHLY and CDR2 FYNNEI. DNA of the CDR3: TGTGCCAGCAGGCTTTCGTCCTATGGCTACACCTTC. This encodes CASRLSSYGYTF. The full variable domain, completed using reference TRBV2 and TRBJ1-2, is EPEVTQTPSHQVTQMGQEVILRCVPISNHLYFYWYRQILGQKVEFLVSFYNNEISEKSEIFDDQFSVERPDGSNFTLKIRSTKLEDSAMYFCASRLSSYGYTFGSGTRLTVV.